This passage covers 22 T cell receptor beta chains from one sample sequenced in a study of regulatory T cells in long-lasting Graves disease (dated by TCRdb to about 2021). Sample time point, as interpreted from the label and publication: persistent/refractory GD, antithyroid drugs over 5 years with positive TRAb. For both TCR sequencing and RNA sequencing, RNA was extracted from PBMCs using TRIzol. The library relied on multiplex PCR. TCRdb shows the sequencer as Illumina HiSeq 4000. iRepertoire HTBI primers and Arm-PCR amplification of CDR3 regions were used to construct TCR beta libraries. Starting from the raw public reads, TCRdb applied fastp trimming at Q25, assembled clones with MiXCR and retained in-frame beta chains. Rows with a matching CDR3 protein are joined into one entry that keeps the most common DNA and genes. The sample profile shows some 300,000 distinct CDR3 sequences; 22% of them were found once. The ten largest clonotypes hold more than 55% of the sample.

The starting material was peripheral blood mononuclear cells (PBMCs), obtained when the disease was refractory, from a patient treated with antithyroid drugs. The receptors derive from a female donor with Graves disease.

The V and J genes are TRBV6-1 and TRBJ2-7; 9 nucleotides agree with TRBD1. The V and J ends lost 3 bases and 2 bases, in that order; junction bases with no gene match: 5. This CDR3 contains 15 residues. Germline loops: CDR1 MNHNS, CDR2 SASEGT. This chain's CDR3 is CASSDWGTGTYEQYF. In nucleotides, the CDR3 is TGTGCCAGCAGTGATTGGGGGACAGGGACCTACGAGCAGTACTTC.

This clonotype appeared a few times. The chain carries TRBV7-8 and TRBJ1-2; no firm D call. Germline CDR1 SGHVS, CDR2 FQNEAQ. The V end lost 1 base, the J end lost 5 bases, and 14 bases lay between the germline ends. The CDR3 covers 15 residues. The CDR3 bases are TGTGCCAGCAGCTTAGGTGGCAGTCTGGGGTATGGCTACACCTTC. Encoded protein: CASSLGGSLGYGYTF.

This clonotype was recorded a few times. The chain combines TRBV7-8 with TRBJ2-3, with a tentative D call TRBD2 (6 bases). CDR3 length: 16 residues. Germline CDR1 is SGHVS and CDR2 is FQNEAQ. V gave up 2 bases and J gave up 1 base, with 13 bases separating them. CDR3 region: CASSLSSGGGTDTQYF. CDR3 in DNA: TGTGCCAGCAGCTTAAGTAGTGGCGGGGGCACAGATACGCAGTATTTT.

This clonotype has ten or more counts. This chain connects TRBV6-1 to TRBJ2-1, with a weak D call TRBD2 (5 bases). This CDR3 has 15 residues. CDR1 and CDR2 from the germline V gene are MNHNS and SASEGT. Trimming took 6 bases from V and 5 from J, leaving 17 bases between them. The CDR3 DNA follows: TGTGCCAGCAGGTCTGCGTCGCCGGGGAACAATGAGCAGTTCTTC. It codes for CASRSASPGNNEQFF.

This clonotype is a singleton in its sample. A much larger clone lies one base from this, so it may be a read error. The CDR3 spells CVSSLLGQSGEQYF. CDR3 nucleotide sequence: TGTGTCAGCAGCTTATTAGGACAGTCAGGCGAGCAGTACTTC. J is TRBJ2-7 and V is TRBV7-2; D is perhaps TRBD1 (6 bases). Germline assignment: CDR1 SGHTA and CDR2 FQGNSA. The CDR3 contains 14 residues.

This clonotype was seen a handful of times. The chain combines TRBV6-2 or TRBV6-3 with TRBJ2-7; a weak D match, TRBD2 (6 bases). The germline gives CDR1 MNHEY, CDR2 SVGEGT. This CDR3 region has 15 residues. V was clipped by 4 bases and J by 3 bases, with 16 bases between them. The CDR3 loop is CASSSFRDSGYEQYF. As DNA, the CDR3 is TGTGCCAGCAGTTCCTTCCGGGACTCGGGCTACGAGCAGTACTTC.

This clonotype was recorded many times. J is TRBJ2-7 and V is TRBV27; TRBD2 agrees at 7 bases. J was trimmed by 4 bases and V by 6 bases; bases with no gene match: 15. This CDR3 contains 16 residues. Germline CDR1 and CDR2: MNHEY and SMNVEV (reference sequence). The CDR3 here is CASRPIFERDPYEQYF. In nucleotides, the CDR3 is TGTGCCAGCAGGCCAATTTTCGAGCGGGACCCGTACGAGCAGTACTTC.

This clonotype was recorded a few times. This rearrangement joins TRBV15 to TRBJ2-2, with a possible D match to TRBD2 (5 bases). The CDR3 is 15 amino acids. V lost 0 bases to trimming and J lost 5 bases, with 10 bases between them. Germline V gene data show CDR1 as LNHNV and CDR2 as YYDKDF (reference sequence). The CDR3 region is CATSRDDRETGELFF. CDR3 bases: TGTGCCACCAGCAGAGATGACCGGGAAACCGGGGAGCTGTTTTTT.

In this sample, this clonotype turned up many times. The rearrangement links TRBV12-3 or TRBV12-4 to TRBJ1-1; 8 bases align to TRBD1. Trimming at V came to 6 bases and at J to 3 bases, leaving 9 bases not matched to a gene. The CDR3 spans 15 residues. In DNA form, the CDR3 reads TGTGCCAGCAGGTTAACAGGGGGGACGGACACTGAAGCTTTCTTT. Translating gives CASRLTGGTDTEAFF.

This clonotype has ten or more counts. This chain connects TRBV11-2 to TRBJ2-6, with D possibly TRBD2 on 5 matching bases. The V and J ends lost 1 base and 0 bases respectively, with 7 bases between them. The CDR3 contains 16 residues. CDR1 is SGHAT, CDR2 FQNNGV, per germline. The CDR3 region has the DNA TGTGCCAGCAGCTTAGCCGGGGACTCTGGGGCCAACGTCCTGACTTTC. Protein product: CASSLAGDSGANVLTF.

Concerning this clonotype: Sequence at one end of the junction differs from germline and may be a read error. J is TRBJ1-2 and V is TRBV7-9; D call uncertain. CDR3 length: 13 amino acids. CDR1 and CDR2 (germline): SEHNR, FQNEAQ (reference sequence). The CDR3 sequence: CASSPSVNYSYTF. The CDR3, as DNA: TGTGCCAGCAGCCCCAGCGTTAACTATAGCTACACCTTC.

This clonotype came up many times. The rearrangement joins TRBV7-2 to TRBJ1-2; D gene uncertain. The CDR3 covers 14 residues. Trimming shortened V by 6 bases and J by 6 bases, and 17 bases separated the two germline ends. The germline CDR1 and CDR2 sequences are SGHTA and FQGNSA. This CDR3 is CASSYIGRKDGYTF. CDR3 DNA: TGTGCCAGCAGTTATATCGGGCGGAAGGATGGCTACACCTTC.

The genes are TRBV4-2 and TRBJ2-7; D is unresolved. Trimming removed 0 bases from V and 3 bases from J, with 9 bases in between. The CDR3 consists of 14 residues. CDR1 is LGHNA and CDR2 is YNFKEQ in the germline V gene. The CDR3 coding sequence is TGTGCCAGCAGCCAAGAACCAGGCGTCTACGAGCAGTACTTC. Its protein product is CASSQEPGVYEQYF.

This clonotype was observed a few times. The genes are TRBV9 and TRBJ2-7, with 7 bases matching TRBD1. CDR1 SGDLS and CDR2 YYNGEE come from the germline V gene. CDR3 length: 16 residues. V was clipped by 0 bases and J by 3 bases; unmatched bases: 9. DNA for the CDR3: TGTGCCAGCAGCGTAGGCGAATTTACAGGGGTCTACGAGCAGTACTTC. Protein product: CASSVGEFTGVYEQYF.

The rearrangement joins TRBV29-1 to TRBJ1-1; 8 bases fit TRBD1. This CDR3 comprises 13 residues. From germline, CDR1 is SQVTM and CDR2 ANQGSEA. The V segment lost 6 bases and the J segment 4 bases; nucleotides outside the gene matches: 7. The CDR3, as DNA: TGCAGCGTAGTCCAAACAGGGGGCACTGAAGCTTTCTTT. This translates into CSVVQTGGTEAFF.

This clonotype was seen only a few times. The V and J genes are TRBV15 and TRBJ2-7; possible D gene TRBD2, 5 bases. The germline V and J ends were trimmed by 5 bases and 3 bases, with 20 bases remaining between them. Germline loops: CDR1 LNHNV, CDR2 YYDKDF (reference sequence). The CDR3 runs to 16 residues. The CDR3 protein is CATSGKVFGRNYEQYF. DNA of the CDR3: TGTGCCACCAGCGGAAAGGTGTTTGGGAGAAACTACGAGCAGTACTTC.

On this clonotype itself: The junction shows a germline mismatch at one end, possibly a read error. This chain connects TRBV28 to TRBJ2-7; TRBD2 agrees at 13 bases. The CDR3 covers 16 residues. Germline V gene data show CDR1 as MDHEN and CDR2 as SYDVKM. The CDR3: CANSSLGLAGAYEQYF. The CDR3 DNA is TGTGCCAACAGTTCACTCGGACTAGCGGGAGCGTACGAGCAGTACTTC.

The chain links TRBV20-1 to TRBJ2-7; 7 bases map to TRBD1. The trim removed 5 bases at V and 3 bases at J, leaving 10 bases unmatched. Germline CDR1 DFQATT, CDR2 SNEGSKA (reference sequence). This CDR3 region has 14 residues. The CDR3 DNA reads TGCAGTGCTCAGGACAGGCTGAATTTCTACGAGCAGTACTTC. Amino acid sequence: CSAQDRLNFYEQYF.

The rearrangement links TRBV15 to TRBJ2-4; a possible D gene is TRBD1 (6 bases). CDR1 is LNHNV and CDR2 is YYDKDF in the germline V gene (reference sequence). This CDR3 contains 16 residues. Trimming shortened V by 3 bases and J by 6 bases, and 18 bases separated the two germline ends. In DNA, the CDR3 is TGTGCCACCAGCAGGAAGGGCAGGGGCAGAGGAAACATTCAGTACTTC. This codes for CATSRKGRGRGNIQYF.

At least ten counts were recorded for this clonotype. V is TRBV28 and J is TRBJ2-2; 7 bases line up with TRBD1. This CDR3 has 15 residues. The V and J ends lost 4 bases and 6 bases, in that order; junction bases with no gene match: 8. Per germline, CDR1 MDHEN and CDR2 SYDVKM. The CDR3 nucleotides are TGTGCCAGCAGTTCCCGACAGGGAGTCTCCGGGGAGCTGTTTTTT. Amino acids: CASSSRQGVSGELFF.

This clonotype was counted only a few times. The gene calls are TRBV6-5 and TRBJ2-7, with D possibly TRBD2 on 5 matching bases. CDR3 size: 17 residues. Trimming pared 2 bases from V and 3 bases from J, leaving 20 bases between. The germline CDR1 and CDR2 sequences are MNHEY and SVGAGI. The CDR3 region has the DNA TGTGCCAGCAGTTACACGCTCCGCGGACGGGAAAGCTACGAGCAGTACTTC. This encodes CASSYTLRGRESYEQYF.

The chain is built from TRBV29-1 and TRBJ2-7; D uncertain. V lost 5 bases and J 0 bases, leaving 8 bases between the germline ends. Germline assignment: CDR1 SQVTM and CDR2 ANQGSEA. The CDR3 contains 12 residues. The CDR3 loop reads CSVLLSSYEQYF. The CDR3 bases are TGCAGCGTTTTATTGAGCTCCTACGAGCAGTACTTC.